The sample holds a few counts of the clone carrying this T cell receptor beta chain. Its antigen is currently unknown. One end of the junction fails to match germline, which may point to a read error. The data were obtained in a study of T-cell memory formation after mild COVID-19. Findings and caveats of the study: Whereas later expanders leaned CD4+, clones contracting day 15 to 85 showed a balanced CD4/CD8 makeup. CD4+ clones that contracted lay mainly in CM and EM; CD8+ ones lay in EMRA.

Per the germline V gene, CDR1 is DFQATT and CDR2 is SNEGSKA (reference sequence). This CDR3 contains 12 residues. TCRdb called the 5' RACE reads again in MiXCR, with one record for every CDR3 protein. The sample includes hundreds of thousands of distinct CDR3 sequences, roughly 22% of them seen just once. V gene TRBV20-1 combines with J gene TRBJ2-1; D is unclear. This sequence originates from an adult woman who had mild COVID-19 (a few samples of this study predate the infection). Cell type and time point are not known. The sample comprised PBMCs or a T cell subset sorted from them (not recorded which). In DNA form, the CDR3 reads TGCAGTGCTAGATCCGCTGGGTGGGAAGGTGTCTTC. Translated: CSARSAGWEGVF.